The rows below give T cell receptor beta chains drawn from one sample of a study of T cell responses to AZD1222 COVID-19 vaccine. The data were produced by immunoSEQ multiplex PCR, yet TCRdb's version contains in-frame clones alone and is incomplete. The table includes roughly 77,000 clones, just over 90% detected once. Sequenced material: peripheral blood, taken 28 days after the second AZD1222 dose. The receptors were gathered from an adult who received the AZD1222 COVID-19 vaccine. The CDR3 runs from the conserved cysteine through the conserved F or W. Each record gives: V gene, J gene, D gene, clone size, CDR3 length, CDR3 DNA, CDR3 protein. D genes are given only for firm matches. The size entry is marked missing in some rows and otherwise reads once, few, many or a size class.

TRBV29-1,TRBJ1-1,TRBD1,.,15,TGCAGCGCCGTTACCCCGGGACAGGGGCGATCTGAAGCTTTCTTT,CSAVTPGQGRSEAFF
TRBV2,TRBJ1-2,TRBD1,.,13,TGTGCCAGCATTGGGACAGGGGGTTTTGGCTACACCTTC,CASIGTGGFGYTF
TRBV7-9,TRBJ2-5,TRBD1,.,16,TGTGCCAGCAGCTTATCAAGGACAGGGGGAGGAGAGACCCAGTACTTC,CASSLSRTGGGETQYF
TRBV12-3/TRBV12-4,TRBJ1-4,.,.,13,TGTGCCAGCACCCAGACTGGGAAGGAAAAACTGTTTTTT,CASTQTGKEKLFF
TRBV7-8,TRBJ1-5,.,.,16,TGTGCCAGCAGCTTATTGACAGGCCTTAGGGAGCAGCCCCAGCATTTT,CASSLLTGLREQPQHF
TRBV10-3,TRBJ1-1,TRBD1,once,12,TGTGCCACGCGCCAGGGGGACACTGAAGCTTTCTTT,CATRQGDTEAFF
TRBV5-4,TRBJ1-6,TRBD1,.,14,TGTGCCAGCAGGTCCGGGACAGATAATTCACCCCTCCACTTT,CASRSGTDNSPLHF
TRBV21-1,TRBJ1-5,.,once,16,TGTGCCAGCAGCAAGGGTTGGAGGCCTACTGATCAGCCCCAGCATTTT,CASSKGWRPTDQPQHF
TRBV3-1/TRBV3-2,TRBJ2-5,TRBD2,.,15,TGTGCCAGCAGCCAATTTACTAGCGGACAAGAGACCCAGTACTTC,CASSQFTSGQETQYF
TRBV7-3,TRBJ2-5,.,.,15,TGTGCCAGCAGCACAAGGGACGGTGAAGAAGGGACCCAGTACTTC,CASSTRDGEEGTQYF
TRBV24-1,TRBJ2-7,TRBD2,.,14,TGTGCCACCAGTCCCGGACTAGCGGGAGATAAGCAGTACTTC,CATSPGLAGDKQYF
TRBV2,TRBJ2-2,TRBD2,.,16,TGTGCCAGCAGTGTCGAGGGTTTTGGCGGGAGCGGGGAGCTGTTTTTT,CASSVEGFGGSGELFF
TRBV12-3/TRBV12-4,TRBJ1-1,.,.,13,TGTGCCAGCAGTTTCGGGGCGAACACTGAAGCTTTCTTT,CASSFGANTEAFF
TRBV6-4,TRBJ2-6,.,.,15,TGTGCCAGCAGTGAAAAGGGAGCTGGGGCCAACGTCCTGACTTTC,CASSEKGAGANVLTF
TRBV27,TRBJ2-7,.,.,13,TGTGCCAGCAGTTTAGTGATGGGATACGAGCAGTACTTC,CASSLVMGYEQYF
TRBV14,TRBJ2-3,TRBD2,.,18,TGTGCCAGCAGCCAAGAGAACTCCCTCAGCGGGGGACCAGATACGCAGTATTTT,CASSQENSLSGGPDTQYF
TRBV4-2,TRBJ1-5,.,.,13,TGTGCCAGCAGCCAAGATCTAGAACAGCCCCAGCATTTT,CASSQDLEQPQHF
TRBV24-1,TRBJ1-5,.,.,15,TGTGCCACCAGTGAGTCTGGCTATAGCAATCAGCCCCAGCATTTT,CATSESGYSNQPQHF
TRBV3-1/TRBV3-2,TRBJ1-4,.,.,12,TGTGCCAGCAGGGGGGATGACGAAAAACTGTTTTTT,CASRGDDEKLFF
TRBV5-1,TRBJ2-5,TRBD2,.,16,TGCGCCAGCAGCTTGGCCCAGGGACTAGCGGCAGGGACCCAGTACTTC,CASSLAQGLAAGTQYF
TRBV4-2,TRBJ1-2,.,once,13,TGTGCCAGCAGCCAAGGGGAGAACTATGGCTACACCTTC,CASSQGENYGYTF
TRBV7-8,TRBJ1-6,.,.,17,TGTGCCAGCAGCTTAGGAGGCCTCGGGGTTGGTCATTCACCCCTCCACTTT,CASSLGGLGVGHSPLHF
TRBV18,TRBJ2-1,TRBD1,.,14,TGTGCCAGCTCACCCGGGACAGTATCCAATGAGCAGTTCTTC,CASSPGTVSNEQFF
TRBV10-3,TRBJ1-1,TRBD1,.,13,TGTGCCATCAGAGATACAGGGGACACTGAAGCTTTCTTT,CAIRDTGDTEAFF
TRBV2,TRBJ1-5,.,few,14,TGTGCCAGCAGTGGGACATCCGAAGGTCAGCCCCAGCATTTT,CASSGTSEGQPQHF
TRBV6-5,TRBJ1-2,TRBD1,once,14,TGTGCCAGCAGTAGGGACAGGGCCAACTATGGCTACACCTTC,CASSRDRANYGYTF
TRBV10-3,TRBJ1-6,TRBD1,.,16,TGTGCCATCAGCTCAGACGACAGGGGTGGGGGGTCACCCCTCCACTTT,CAISSDDRGGGSPLHF
TRBV29-1,TRBJ2-1,.,.,12,TGCAGCGTTGATAGGGGGTGGGATGAGCAGTTCTTC,CSVDRGWDEQFF
TRBV7-3,TRBJ1-2,.,.,14,TGTGCCAGCAGCCTCTCGGGCAGCTCGTATGGCTACACCTTC,CASSLSGSSYGYTF
TRBV10-3,TRBJ1-5,TRBD1,once,16,TGTGCCATCAGTGAGTCCGTAGGGGGCGAGGGTCAGCCCCAGCATTTT,CAISESVGGEGQPQHF
TRBV7-9,TRBJ2-7,TRBD2,few,16,TGTGCCAGCAGCCCCACTAGCGGAATCAGCTCCTACGAGCAGTACTTC,CASSPTSGISSYEQYF
TRBV2,TRBJ1-5,TRBD1,.,14,TGTGCCAGCTCGGGACAGGGTAGCAATCAGCCCCAGCATTTT,CASSGQGSNQPQHF
TRBV6-2/TRBV6-3,TRBJ1-1,.,once,13,TGTGCCAGCAGTTCGCCACAGCGATTCGAAGCTTTCTTT,CASSSPQRFEAFF
TRBV11-2,TRBJ1-5,.,once,17,TGTGCCAGCAGCTTAGAACAGATTTCGGATGGCAATCAGCCCCAGCATTTT,CASSLEQISDGNQPQHF
TRBV12-3/TRBV12-4,TRBJ1-5,.,.,13,TGTGCCAGCAGTTTAGCCCAAAATCAGCCCCAGCATTTT,CASSLAQNQPQHF
TRBV11-3,TRBJ1-3,.,.,15,TGTGCCAGCAGCCCCTCAGGAAGCTCTGGAAACACCATATATTTT,CASSPSGSSGNTIYF
TRBV7-2,TRBJ1-2,TRBD1,.,13,TGTGCCAGCAGCAGGGACAGGGGGGATGGCTACACCTTC,CASSRDRGDGYTF
TRBV5-1,TRBJ1-1,.,once,13,TGCGCCAGCAGCTTGGATGTCGGCACTGAAGCTTTCTTT,CASSLDVGTEAFF
TRBV7-3,TRBJ2-3,.,.,13,TGTGCCAGCAGCCCGGAGACAGGCATACAGCAGTATTTT,CASSPETGIQQYF
TRBV6-5,TRBJ2-7,.,few,11,TGTGCCAGCAGTCCAGGTAACGAGCAGTACTTC,CASSPGNEQYF
TRBV3-1/TRBV3-2,TRBJ2-3,TRBD2,.,13,TGTGCCAGCTTAGCGGGGGGATCAGATACGCAGTATTTT,CASLAGGSDTQYF
TRBV5-1,TRBJ2-5,TRBD2,once,15,TGCGCCAGCAGCCTGACTAGCGGGATCCAAGAGACCCAGTACTTC,CASSLTSGIQETQYF
TRBV11-3,TRBJ2-5,.,.,14,TGTGCCAGCAGCTTAGGGGGAACCCAAGAGACCCAGTACTTC,CASSLGGTQETQYF
TRBV7-9,TRBJ1-2,.,.,15,TGTGCCAGCAGCGGAGGCTTCTCCGGATACTATGGCTACACCTTC,CASSGGFSGYYGYTF
TRBV13,TRBJ2-1,.,.,16,TGTGCCAGCAGCTTAATTAGGATCCCCACACCGAATGAGCAGTTCTTC,CASSLIRIPTPNEQFF
TRBV19,TRBJ1-4,TRBD1,.,16,TGTGCCAGTAGTCAAGGGAGCGGGACAGGGAATGAAAAACTGTTTTTT,CASSQGSGTGNEKLFF
TRBV7-9,TRBJ1-2,.,.,13,TGTGCCAGCAGGCTAACAGGAGTAGAAGGCTACACCTTC,CASRLTGVEGYTF
TRBV30,TRBJ1-6,.,.,15,TGTGCCTGGAGTTTTGGGAGCTCCTATAATTCACCCCTCCACTTT,CAWSFGSSYNSPLHF
TRBV28,TRBJ1-2,TRBD1,.,15,TGTGCCAGCAGTACCCAGAGACAGGGGATCTATGGCTACACCTTC,CASSTQRQGIYGYTF
TRBV7-7,TRBJ2-5,TRBD2,.,17,TGTGCCAGCAGCTCCTTCGGCAGCGGGGGAGCGAAAGAGACCCAGTACTTC,CASSSFGSGGAKETQYF
TRBV10-3,TRBJ1-3,.,.,15,TGTGCCATCAGTTCAAGTCATAATCCTGGAAACACCATATATTTT,CAISSSHNPGNTIYF
TRBV3-1/TRBV3-2,TRBJ2-5,.,.,15,TGTGCCAGCAGTTTCATACAGGGAGTTGGAGAGACCCAGTACTTC,CASSFIQGVGETQYF
TRBV19,TRBJ2-2,TRBD1,.,15,TGTGCCAGTGTTGGACAGGGGGGTATTACCGGGGAGCTGTTTTTT,CASVGQGGITGELFF
TRBV29-1,TRBJ1-3,.,.,12,TGCAGCGTTGCAGGCTCTGGAAACACCATATATTTT,CSVAGSGNTIYF